This TCR beta chain originates from a study of glioma-infiltrating T cells after dendritic cell vaccination. Points from the study as a whole: Complete blood and tumor specimen sets were limited to few patients.

As concerns this clone: What it binds is unknown.

Time point indicated: after dendritic cell vaccination, including at tumor progression/relapse. The germline CDR1 and CDR2 sequences are SGHVS and FQNEAQ. The length of the CDR3 is 15 residues. V dropped 0 bases and J dropped 2; count of bases not matched to a gene: 3. Libraries were prepared by immunoSEQ multiplex PCR; TCRdb keeps only in-frame clonotypes and omits some of them. There are over 80,000 clones in the sample; around four fifths occur only once, and approximately 2.1% lies in the top ten. This sample comprised blood, obtained after dendritic cell vaccination. The gene calls are TRBV7-8 and TRBJ1-2; TRBD1 matches 7 bases. The TCR comes from a human donor with glioblastoma. The CDR3 is CASSLAQGQNYGYTF. CDR3 DNA: TGTGCCAGCAGCTTAGCCCAGGGACAGAACTATGGCTACACCTTC.